The T cell receptor beta chain described here comes from a study of tumor and adjacent non-tumor tissue in lung cancer. Study as a whole: Histology: about twelve adenocarcinoma, a couple of squamous cell carcinoma, 1 small cell lung cancer.

This clonotype has only a few counts. Sequence at one end of the junction differs from germline and may be a read error. The template was RNA from unsorted bulk tissue. Newly diagnosed lung cancer patients had thoracic surgery in China, August–late 2014, without prior chemotherapy. TCRbeta libraries were built with three rounds of nested PCR, modified from ARM-PCR. In TCRdb, the multiplex PCR reads were re-called with MiXCR into one record per CDR3 protein. This table holds fewer than 120,000 distinct CDR3 sequences, 84% found once. The TCR originated in a man aged 65 to 85 with non-small cell lung cancer. The sample taken for sequencing was lung tumor tissue.

CDR3 in DNA: TGTGCTAGCAGCCAAGGACAGAGTCTCTACGAGCACTACTTC. Translating gives CASSQGQSLYEHYF. This chain joins TRBV4-2 and TRBJ2-7; D may be TRBD1 (6 bases). Per the germline V gene, CDR1 is LGHNA and CDR2 is YNFKEQ. This CDR3 spans 14 amino acids.